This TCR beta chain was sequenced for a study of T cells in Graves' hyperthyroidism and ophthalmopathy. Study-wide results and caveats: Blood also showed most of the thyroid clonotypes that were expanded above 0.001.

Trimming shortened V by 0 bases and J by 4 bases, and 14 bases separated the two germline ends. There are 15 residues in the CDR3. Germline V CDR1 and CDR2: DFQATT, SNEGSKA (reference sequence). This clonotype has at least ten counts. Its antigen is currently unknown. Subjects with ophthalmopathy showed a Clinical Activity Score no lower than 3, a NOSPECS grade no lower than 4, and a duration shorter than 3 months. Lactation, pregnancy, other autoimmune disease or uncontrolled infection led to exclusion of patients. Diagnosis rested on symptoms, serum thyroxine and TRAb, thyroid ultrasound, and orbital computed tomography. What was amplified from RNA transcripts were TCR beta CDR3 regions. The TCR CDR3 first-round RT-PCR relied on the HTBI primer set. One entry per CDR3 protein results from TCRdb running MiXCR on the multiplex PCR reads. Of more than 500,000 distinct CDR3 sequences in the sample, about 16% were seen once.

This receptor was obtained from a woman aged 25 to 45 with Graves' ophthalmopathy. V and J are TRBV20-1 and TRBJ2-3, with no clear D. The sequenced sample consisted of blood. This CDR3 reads CSARDLEWVSDTQYF. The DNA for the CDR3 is TGCAGTGCTAGAGATCTCGAATGGGTGTCAGATACGCAGTATTTT.